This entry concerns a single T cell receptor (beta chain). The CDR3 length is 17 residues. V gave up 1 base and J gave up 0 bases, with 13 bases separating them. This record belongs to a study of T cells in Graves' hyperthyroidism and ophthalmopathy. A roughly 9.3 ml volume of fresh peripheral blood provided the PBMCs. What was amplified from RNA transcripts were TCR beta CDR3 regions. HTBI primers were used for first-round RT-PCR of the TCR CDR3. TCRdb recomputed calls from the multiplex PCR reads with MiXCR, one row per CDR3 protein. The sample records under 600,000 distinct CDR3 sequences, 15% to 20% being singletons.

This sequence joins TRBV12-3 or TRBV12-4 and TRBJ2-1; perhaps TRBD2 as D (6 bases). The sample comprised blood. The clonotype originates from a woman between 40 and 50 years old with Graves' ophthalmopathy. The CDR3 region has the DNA TGTGCCAGCAGTTTAGAAAGCGGCGGGATCTCCTACAATGAGCAGTTCTTC. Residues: CASSLESGGISYNEQFF.